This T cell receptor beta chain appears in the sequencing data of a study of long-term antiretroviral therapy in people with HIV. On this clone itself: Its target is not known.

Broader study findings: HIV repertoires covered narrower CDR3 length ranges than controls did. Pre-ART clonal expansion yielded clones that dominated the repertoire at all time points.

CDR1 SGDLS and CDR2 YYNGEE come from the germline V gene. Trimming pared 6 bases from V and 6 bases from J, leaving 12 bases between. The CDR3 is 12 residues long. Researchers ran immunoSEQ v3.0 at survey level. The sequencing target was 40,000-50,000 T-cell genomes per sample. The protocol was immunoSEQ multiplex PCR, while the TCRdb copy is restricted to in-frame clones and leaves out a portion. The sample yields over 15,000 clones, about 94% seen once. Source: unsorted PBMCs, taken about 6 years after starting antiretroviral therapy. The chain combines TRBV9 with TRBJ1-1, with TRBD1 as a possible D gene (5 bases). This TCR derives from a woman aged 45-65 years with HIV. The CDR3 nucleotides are TGTGCCAGCATCGAGGACACAGCTGAAGCTTTCTTT. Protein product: CASIEDTAEAFF.